This is a list of T cell receptor beta chains from one sample in a study of early T cells in non-severe SARS-CoV-2 infection. TCRdb re-called the 5' RACE reads through MiXCR, storing one row per CDR3 protein. Here the sample spans around 26,000 distinct CDR3 sequences, approximately 4.4% being singletons. Sequencing was performed on whole blood. The receptors shown here come from an adult who was a healthcare worker with PCR-confirmed SARS-CoV-2 infection or an uninfected control (not recorded which). Both conserved end residues are part of each CDR3. A D gene is named only where the DNA matches it firmly.

j_call d_call v_call cdr3_aa
TRBJ2-7 TRBD1 TRBV2 CASIGQGTEQYF
TRBJ2-7 TRBD2 TRBV12-3/TRBV12-4 CASSSSGDPREQYF
TRBJ2-2 . TRBV9 CASSTYSPAGELFF
TRBJ2-3 . TRBV7-6 CASSQRGGPGDTQYF
TRBJ1-6 TRBD1 TRBV28 CASSETRGGAWSPLHF
TRBJ1-1 TRBD1 TRBV5-1 CASSPGQGLNTEAFF
TRBJ1-4 . TRBV4-1 CASSQGLWGNEKLFF
TRBJ2-3 . TRBV4-1 CASSQVGRGATDTQYF
TRBJ1-3 . TRBV20-1 CSARTGTGVGNTIYF
TRBJ1-5 TRBD1 TRBV28 CASTDRGFRNSNQPQHF
TRBJ2-3 TRBD2 TRBV14 CASSQDEVAGGSTDTQYF
TRBJ1-1 . TRBV28 CASSLGEAFF
TRBJ2-6 . TRBV12-3/TRBV12-4 CASSPGVWSSGANVLTF
TRBJ2-3 . TRBV20-1 CSASQGSGDTQYF
TRBJ1-6 TRBD1 TRBV28 CASSPGQLYNSPLHF
TRBJ1-5 . TRBV18 CASSRSGEQPQHF
TRBJ1-6 TRBD1 TRBV5-1 CASSSSTGNNSPLHF
TRBJ2-3 TRBD2 TRBV5-1 CASSPADGGADTQYF
TRBJ1-1 . TRBV3-1 CASSQGSEAFF
TRBJ2-7 . TRBV18 CASSPPSNYEQYF
TRBJ2-3 TRBD1 TRBV7-6 CASSSGTGTDTQYF
TRBJ2-3 . TRBV3-1 CASSQDSGLGTDTQYF
TRBJ2-5 TRBD2 TRBV7-2 CASSLGGGAGARETQYF
TRBJ2-1 . TRBV2 CASNDPYLRLPQDEQFF
TRBJ2-7 TRBD1 TRBV14 CASSHPDRAYEQYF
TRBJ1-3 . TRBV2 CASSEADGTYSGNTIYF
TRBJ1-1 . TRBV6-5 CASSYSRAGANTEAFF
TRBJ2-7 . TRBV1 CTSSQIPELAGSYEQYF
TRBJ2-3 . TRBV19 CASSWGSGRTDTQYF
TRBJ2-5 . TRBV7-2 CASSLAPGVRETQYF
TRBJ2-3 . TRBV7-6 CASSSGSGFSTDTQYF
TRBJ2-3 . TRBV29-1 CSVDVGTDTQYF
TRBJ2-1 TRBD2 TRBV2 CASSEELAGLVNEQFF
TRBJ2-4 . TRBV20-1 CMPGPWAKNIQYF
TRBJ2-7 . TRBV18 CASSPAPGDGRFFEQYF
TRBJ1-2 . TRBV7-2 CASSLMTAANYGYTF
TRBJ1-5 . TRBV6-1 CASSVTSNQPQHF
TRBJ2-7 TRBD2 TRBV5-1 CASSLVTGLAGLRSSYEQYF
TRBJ2-7 TRBD1 TRBV29-1 CSVLTGESYEQYF
TRBJ2-7 . TRBV28 CASVKQSEQYF
TRBJ1-1 . TRBV10-3 CAIKQLWESEAFF
TRBJ2-2 . TRBV5-1 CASSPPPGGATGELFF
TRBJ2-5 . TRBV7-6 CASSLGEGEIETQYF